A selection of T cell receptor beta chains follows, all from one sample in a study of cytomegalovirus exposure and HLA in healthy donors. The method was immunoSEQ multiplex PCR; TCRdb's version includes in-frame clones alone and lacks a portion of them. This table has about 110,000 clones, over 60% appearing once. What was sequenced was PBMCs. Every receptor here comes from a human donor in good health. Each CDR3 is given with its conserved first and last residue. Fields, in order: CDR3 protein, CDR3 DNA, J gene, V gene, clone size, D gene. D genes are given only for firm matches. A clone size is listed for some rows: how often the clone was seen (once, few, many), or a class if it is expanded.

CASRGQNSNQPQHF	TGTGCCAGCAGAGGACAGAATAGCAATCAGCCCCAGCATTTT	TRBJ1-5	TRBV6-5	NA	NA
CASSFNTWGRERNEQFF	TGTGCCAGCAGCTTCAATACGTGGGGGAGGGAAAGGAATGAGCAGTTCTTC	TRBJ2-1	TRBV7-6	once	TRBD2
CASSPADINTEAFF	TGTGCCAGCAGCCCCGCGGACATTAACACTGAAGCTTTCTTT	TRBJ1-1	TRBV5-4	NA	NA
CASSLAAVGAFF	TGTGCCAGCAGTTTAGCGGCCGTCGGTGCTTTCTTT	TRBJ1-1	TRBV28	NA	NA
CASSVQGTGTEAFF	TGTGCCAGCAGCGTACAGGGCACCGGCACTGAAGCTTTCTTT	TRBJ1-1	TRBV9	NA	NA
CASSLPLAGGRTTQYF	TGTGCCAGCAGTTTACCACTAGCGGGAGGCCGGACGACGCAGTATTTT	TRBJ2-3	TRBV28	NA	TRBD2
CATGLTDYEQYF	TGTGCGACAGGGTTGACGGACTACGAGCAGTACTTC	TRBJ2-7	TRBV27	few	TRBD1
CASFLQGLAGETQYF	TGTGCCAGCTTTCTACAGGGACTAGCGGGAGAGACCCAGTACTTC	TRBJ2-5	TRBV5-4	few	TRBD2
CASSLAGGTDTQYF	TGTGCCAGCAGCTTAGCGGGAGGCACAGATACGCAGTATTTT	TRBJ2-3	TRBV7-2	NA	NA
CASSRQSGETQYF	TGTGCCAGCAGTCGTCAATCAGGAGAGACCCAGTACTTC	TRBJ2-5	TRBV7-3	NA	NA
CASRRQGPNTEAFF	TGTGCCAGCAGGCGACAGGGACCCAACACTGAAGCTTTCTTT	TRBJ1-1	TRBV28	NA	TRBD1
CASSLGVETQYF	TGCGCCAGCAGCTTGGGAGTCGAGACCCAGTACTTC	TRBJ2-5	TRBV5-1	NA	NA
CASSELSSGANVLTF	TGTGCCAGCAGTGAACTGAGCTCTGGGGCCAACGTCCTGACTTTC	TRBJ2-6	TRBV6-1	few	NA
CASSEGQEQFF	TGTGCCAGCAGTGAGGGACAGGAGCAGTTCTTC	TRBJ2-1	TRBV2	NA	TRBD1
CASSPTGIRNEQFF	TGTGCCAGCAGTCCCACAGGGATCAGAAATGAGCAGTTCTTC	TRBJ2-1	TRBV27	NA	NA
CSVSDEGHQPQHF	TGCAGCGTCTCCGATGAGGGCCATCAGCCCCAGCATTTT	TRBJ1-5	TRBV29-1	once	NA
CASRWGLAGESGELFF	TGCGCCAGCAGATGGGGACTAGCGGGAGAATCCGGGGAGCTGTTTTTT	TRBJ2-2	TRBV5-1	NA	TRBD2
CSVEGGTSAGELFF	TGCAGCGTTGAAGGAGGGACTAGCGCGGGGGAGCTGTTTTTT	TRBJ2-2	TRBV29-1	NA	TRBD2
CASSLDRRSTDTQYF	TGTGCCAGCAGCTTAGATCGGCGGTCCACAGATACGCAGTATTTT	TRBJ2-3	TRBV7-2	NA	NA
CASSLPSWGGQDNEQFF	TGTGCCAGCAGTTTACCCTCCTGGGGAGGCCAAGACAATGAGCAGTTCTTC	TRBJ2-1	TRBV28	NA	NA
CAISEPLEGGQSSYNEQFF	TGTGCCATCAGTGAGCCCCTCGAGGGAGGACAAAGCTCCTACAATGAGCAGTTCTTC	TRBJ2-1	TRBV10-3	few	NA
CASSFGTSGRRRGDTQYF	TGTGCCAGCAGCTTCGGGACTAGCGGGAGGCGGAGGGGGGATACGCAGTATTTT	TRBJ2-3	TRBV7-2	NA	TRBD2
CSVPFGLPTDTQYF	TGCAGCGTCCCCTTCGGGTTACCTACAGATACGCAGTATTTT	TRBJ2-3	TRBV29-1	NA	NA
CASSLPTTGNTIYF	TGTGCCAGCAGCCTTCCCACGACAGGAAACACCATATATTTT	TRBJ1-3	TRBV28	NA	NA
CASSYSGGGANVLTF	TGTGCCAGCAGTTACTCGGGGGGTGGGGCCAACGTCCTGACTTTC	TRBJ2-6	TRBV6-6	NA	NA
CASSPQATQETQYF	TGTGCCAGCTCACCGCAGGCAACCCAAGAGACCCAGTACTTC	TRBJ2-5	TRBV18	NA	NA
CASLNQNYGYTF	TGCGCCAGCTTAAATCAGAACTATGGCTACACCTTC	TRBJ1-2	TRBV5-1	NA	NA
CASRAADRNYGYTF	TGTGCCAGCAGAGCCGCCGACAGGAACTATGGCTACACCTTC	TRBJ1-2	TRBV6-5	NA	NA
CASRDSSLNTEAFF	TGTGCCAGCAGGGACAGCTCCCTGAACACTGAAGCTTTCTTT	TRBJ1-1	TRBV6-5	NA	NA
CASSTGSREKLFF	TGTGCCAGCAGCACAGGGTCCAGGGAAAAACTGTTTTTT	TRBJ1-4	TRBV28	NA	NA
CASSFSGRSSPLHF	TGTGCCAGCAGTTTTTCGGGTAGAAGTTCACCCCTCCACTTT	TRBJ1-6	TRBV28	once	NA
CASSPSGRPRETQYF	TGTGCCAGCAGCCCTAGCGGGAGGCCCCGAGAGACCCAGTACTTC	TRBJ2-5	TRBV14	NA	TRBD2
CASSLGSGSDTQYF	TGTGCCAGCAGCTTAGGTAGCGGGAGTGACACGCAGTATTTT	TRBJ2-3	TRBV7-6	few	TRBD2
CASSLGGEGPYEQYF	TGCGCCAGCAGCTTGGGAGGGGAGGGCCCCTACGAGCAGTACTTC	TRBJ2-7	TRBV5-1	NA	TRBD2
CASSEALTAYEQYF	TGTGCCAGCAGTGAAGCGCTGACTGCCTACGAGCAGTACTTC	TRBJ2-7	TRBV6-1	NA	NA
CASSVWAEGGYEQYF	TGTGCCAGCAGCGTATGGGCCGAGGGGGGGTACGAGCAGTACTTC	TRBJ2-7	TRBV9	NA	NA
CSAKLAGGPGGEQFF	TGCAGCGCGAAACTAGCGGGAGGGCCCGGCGGTGAGCAGTTCTTC	TRBJ2-1	TRBV29-1	NA	TRBD2
CASSFGGRGTKNIQYF	TGTGCCAGCAGTTTCGGAGGAAGAGGGACCAAAAACATTCAGTACTTC	TRBJ2-4	TRBV6-5	NA	NA
CASSYLAEGPFF	TGCGCCAGCAGCTATCTAGCTGAAGGGCCGTTCTTC	TRBJ2-1	TRBV5-1	NA	NA
CASSFEYTDTQYF	TGTGCCAGCAGTTTTGAGTACACAGATACGCAGTATTTT	TRBJ2-3	TRBV28	NA	NA
CASSQSHRASGNTIYF	TGTGCCAGCAGCCAATCCCACAGGGCGTCTGGAAACACCATATATTTT	TRBJ1-3	TRBV4-2	NA	NA
CASRASTVSYEQYF	TGTGCCAGCAGGGCGTCGACTGTTTCCTACGAGCAGTACTTC	TRBJ2-7	TRBV6-6	NA	NA
CASSLAAGGGNEQFF	TGTGCCAGCAGCTTAGCGGCGGGAGGGGGGAATGAGCAGTTCTTC	TRBJ2-1	TRBV7-2	NA	TRBD2
CASSQGVGTEAFF	TGCGCCAGCAGTCAGGGGGTGGGCACTGAAGCTTTCTTT	TRBJ1-1	TRBV10-2	NA	TRBD1
CASSLRQNTEAFF	TGTGCCAGCAGCTTACGACAGAACACTGAAGCTTTCTTT	TRBJ1-1	TRBV7-6	NA	NA
CASSQVSGTSGRVAKNIQYF	TGTGCCAGCAGCCAGGTATCCGGGACTAGCGGGAGGGTAGCCAAAAACATTCAGTACTTC	TRBJ2-4	TRBV4-2	NA	TRBD2
CAWSTGLNEQFF	TGTGCCTGGAGTACAGGCCTCAATGAGCAGTTCTTC	TRBJ2-1	TRBV30	NA	NA
CASSPNPGNEQYF	TGTGCCAGCTCACCAAACCCGGGAAACGAGCAGTACTTC	TRBJ2-7	TRBV18	NA	NA
CASKKTENTGELFF	TGTGCCAGCAAGAAGACAGAGAACACCGGGGAGCTGTTTTTT	TRBJ2-2	TRBV2	NA	NA
CASSPQGLAGANEQFF	TGTGCCAGCAGCCCCCAAGGACTAGCGGGAGCCAATGAGCAGTTCTTC	TRBJ2-1	TRBV7-3	NA	TRBD2
CASILRLAGGGETQYF	TGTGCCAGCATCCTTAGACTAGCGGGAGGGGGGGAGACCCAGTACTTC	TRBJ2-5	TRBV2	NA	TRBD2
CASSPRQAEAFF	TGTGCCAGCAGTCCTAGACAGGCTGAAGCTTTCTTT	TRBJ1-1	TRBV6-5	NA	NA
CASMGSGGNTGELFF	TGCGCCAGCATGGGATCGGGGGGGAACACCGGGGAGCTGTTTTTT	TRBJ2-2	TRBV10-2	NA	TRBD2
CASTPGGSYNEQFF	TGTGCCAGCACCCCAGGGGGTTCCTACAATGAGCAGTTCTTC	TRBJ2-1	TRBV6-5	NA	TRBD1